A single T cell receptor (beta chain) is shown here with its context. Antigen: not known. Over chemoradiotherapy, repertoires were sampled more than once. Generated by immunoSEQ multiplex PCR, the TCRdb table keeps only in-frame clones and is missing some. The sample contains more than 9,000 clones, nearly 90% of which appear only once. This record belongs to a study of chemoradiotherapy in HPV16-positive cancers. General study results and limits: The functional HPV-specific definition rests on just a couple of HPV16-positive patients. During treatment, candidate HPV-specific clones and E7-related motifs expanded in tumor. In HPV16-positive patients, HPV-responsive T-cell expansion tracked better recurrence-free survival.

The CDR3 length is 13 residues. V lost 0 bases to trimming and J lost 13 bases; unmatched junction nucleotides: 10. The germline CDR1 and CDR2 sequences are SGHRS and YFSETQ. This chain links TRBV5-1 with TRBJ2-7, with 7 positions matching TRBD1. The sequence came from a human donor with HPV-associated anogenital cancer. The sample was acquired from a patient who underwent chemoradiotherapy. The CDR3 loop is CASSLEGDRPLYF. The CDR3 nucleotides are TGCGCCAGCAGCTTGGAAGGGGACAGACCTCTCTACTTC.